Each of the 3 T cell receptor beta chains below was sequenced from the same sample in a study of T cells in women clearing cervical HPV infection. The protocol was immunoSEQ multiplex PCR, while the TCRdb copy is restricted to in-frame clones and leaves out a portion. This sample's table has 30,000 or so clones. The specimen sequenced was blood buffy coat. The receptors shown here come from a woman between 18 and 75 years old with a cervical HPV16 infection that either progressed to CIN3+ or cleared (not recorded which).

As to this clone: The CDR3 is cut off 3 residues early in the read; its end comes from the germline J gene. The genes are TRBV7-8 and TRBJ1-2; possibly TRBD1 for D (6 bases). The CDR3 runs 16 residues. Germline CDR1 SGHVS, CDR2 FQNEAQ. CDR3 DNA, as far as it was read: TGTGCCAGCAGCTTCTGGACAGCTAGGAGCTCCTACGAC. Translating gives CASSFWTARSSYD. The full CDR3 protein is CASSFWTARSSYDYTF.

About this clone: The read ends 3 residues early relative to the CDR3; the germline J gene fills the gap. The chain is built from TRBV30 and TRBJ2-3; maybe TRBD2 (6 bases). Trimming took off 3 bases at V and 3 bases at J, with 10 bases between the two ends. This CDR3 contains 13 residues. The germline V gene encodes CDR1 GTSNPN and CDR2 SVGIG (reference sequence). The covered CDR3 bases are TGTGCCTGGAGCAAGACTAGTACAGATACG. Translation gives CAWSKTSTDT. The full CDR3 reads CAWSKTSTDTQYF.

Details on this clone: The read terminates 3 residues ahead of where the CDR3 ends, so the germline J gene completes it. The genes are TRBV7-9 and TRBJ2-7, with D tentatively TRBD2 (5 bases). Germline V gene lookup returns CDR1 SEHNR and CDR2 FQNEAQ (reference sequence). Trimming took 5 bases from V and 3 from J, leaving 14 bases between them. There are 14 residues in the CDR3. CDR3 sequence: CASSPRADIYEQYF. The CDR3 DNA, read in part, is TGTGCCAGCAGCCCGAGGGCAGACATCTACGAG.